These T cell receptor beta chains were read from a single sample in a study of shared clonotypes between healthy human individuals. This table comes from immunoSEQ multiplex PCR, and its TCRdb copy is limited to in-frame clones, with some not included. The sample includes millions of clones, roughly 92% seen only once; the top ten take more than 0.12%. Material for sequencing was naive CD4+ T cells sorted from blood. These TCRs come from a man aged 18 to 30 in good health. Both conserved end residues are part of each CDR3. A D gene is named only where the DNA matches it firmly. Where a row states a size, it is once, few, many or the class of an expanded clone; other rows omit it.

v_call,j_call,clone_size,d_call,cdr3_nt,cdr3_aa
TRBV2,TRBJ2-1,NA,TRBD2,TGTGCCAGCAGTGAAGTTGGTAGCGGGAGGGGGGATGAGCAGTTCTTC,CASSEVGSGRGDEQFF
TRBV13,TRBJ1-1,once,NA,TGTGCCAGCAGCATAATAAGCACTGAAGCTTTCTTT,CASSIISTEAFF
TRBV14,TRBJ2-7,NA,TRBD1,TGTGCCAGCAGCCAGTTCCGGGACAGGGGGATGAACGAGCAGTACTTC,CASSQFRDRGMNEQYF
TRBV5-8,TRBJ2-5,NA,NA,TGTGCCAGCAGCTTTGGAGCTACCGGGACCCAGTACTTC,CASSFGATGTQYF
TRBV7-3,TRBJ1-1,few,TRBD1,TGTGCCAGCAGCTTAACAGGGGGCAACACTGAAGCTTTCTTT,CASSLTGGNTEAFF
TRBV4-2,TRBJ1-4,NA,NA,TGTGCCAGCAGCCGAGGAGGTCAAGAGGGACTCAAACTGTTTTTT,CASSRGGQEGLKLFF
TRBV10-3,TRBJ1-1,NA,NA,TGTGCCATCAGTGAGTCGCCCCCGGCTGAAGCTTTCTTT,CAISESPPAEAFF
TRBV7-2,TRBJ2-1,NA,NA,TGTGCCAGCAGGTTGCCGGGTCCCTACAATGAGCAGTTCTTC,CASRLPGPYNEQFF
TRBV2,TRBJ2-7,few,TRBD2,TGTGCCAGCAAACTAGCGGGCCCCTACGAGCAGTACTTC,CASKLAGPYEQYF
TRBV27,TRBJ1-5,NA,TRBD1,TGTGCCAGCAGTTCAACTACAGGGGGAGGCAATCAGCCCCAGCATTTT,CASSSTTGGGNQPQHF
TRBV7-2,TRBJ2-7,NA,TRBD1,TGTGCCAGCAGCTTAAGCACAGGGGGAAACGAGCAGTACTTC,CASSLSTGGNEQYF
TRBV10-1,TRBJ2-3,NA,NA,TGCGCCAGCAGTGAGCGTAGCACAGATACGCAGTATTTT,CASSERSTDTQYF
TRBV30,TRBJ1-2,NA,TRBD1,TGTGCCTGGAGCAAACAGGGGGCGCGGGGCTACACCTTC,CAWSKQGARGYTF
TRBV29-1,TRBJ2-3,NA,NA,TGCAGCTCAGAGGTGTCGCACCGGGGTACGCAGTATTTT,CSSEVSHRGTQYF
TRBV11-2,TRBJ2-3,NA,NA,TGTGCCAGCAGGAAGGGGACTTTCCTCACAGATACGCAGTATTTT,CASRKGTFLTDTQYF
TRBV7-2,TRBJ2-7,NA,TRBD1,TGTGCCAGCAGCTTCCTCCGGGACAGGGCCTACGAGCAGTACTTC,CASSFLRDRAYEQYF
TRBV6-6,TRBJ2-1,NA,TRBD1,TGTGCCAGCAAAAATCGCGACAGGGGGAATAATGAGCAGTTCTTC,CASKNRDRGNNEQFF
TRBV7-9,TRBJ2-1,NA,NA,TGTGCCAGCAGCTTAGCGCGAGCGGGCTCCTACAATGAGCAGTTCTTC,CASSLARAGSYNEQFF
TRBV7-9,TRBJ1-5,NA,NA,TGTGCCAGCAGCTTACGGGATAATCAGCCCCAGCATTTT,CASSLRDNQPQHF
TRBV5-6,TRBJ2-1,NA,TRBD1,TGTGCCAGCAGCTTGGTATTCGGACAGGTTTCCGCCAATGAGCAGTTCTTC,CASSLVFGQVSANEQFF
TRBV5-1,TRBJ1-5,NA,NA,TGCGCCAGCAGCTTGGACGGCTGGGGGTCCCCAAATCAGCCCCAGCATTTT,CASSLDGWGSPNQPQHF
TRBV5-1,TRBJ2-5,NA,TRBD2,TGCGCCAGCAGCTATGGACTAGCGGAGGGCCAAGAGACCCAGTACTTC,CASSYGLAEGQETQYF
TRBV2,TRBJ2-7,NA,TRBD2,TGTGCCAGCAGCCGACTAGCGACGAACGAGCAGTACTTC,CASSRLATNEQYF
TRBV29-1,TRBJ2-5,NA,NA,TGCAGCTTTGAGGGCGGGGAGACCCAGTACTTC,CSFEGGETQYF
TRBV2,TRBJ2-3,NA,NA,TGTGCCAGCAGGCGCGGCTTGGGGTACACAGATACGCAGTATTTT,CASRRGLGYTDTQYF
TRBV28,TRBJ2-3,NA,NA,TGTGCCAGCAGCGATCCCGGGACTGGGGGCACAGATACGCAGTATTTT,CASSDPGTGGTDTQYF
TRBV5-1,TRBJ2-7,NA,TRBD1,TGCGCCAGCAGCGTCGGGACAGGGTTCACCTACGAGCAGTACTTC,CASSVGTGFTYEQYF
TRBV2,TRBJ1-5,NA,NA,TGTGCCAGCAGTGAAGCTCTGAATCAGCCCCAGCATTTT,CASSEALNQPQHF
TRBV12-5,TRBJ2-1,once,TRBD2,TGTGCTAGTGGCCTAGGACTAGCGAGTTACAATGAGCAGTTCTTC,CASGLGLASYNEQFF
TRBV29-1,TRBJ2-7,NA,TRBD1,TGCAGCGTGGGTGGACAGGGACGCGAGCAGTACTTC,CSVGGQGREQYF
TRBV27,TRBJ2-7,NA,NA,TGTGCCAGCAGTTTTGCGGGGAGCCACGAGCAGTACTTC,CASSFAGSHEQYF
TRBV30,TRBJ1-2,NA,NA,TGTGCCTGGAGTCTCTCAGACTATGGCTACACCTTC,CAWSLSDYGYTF
TRBV6-5,TRBJ2-5,NA,NA,TGTGCCAGCAGTTTACTGGGGTCAGAGACCCAGTACTTC,CASSLLGSETQYF
TRBV30,TRBJ2-2,NA,NA,TGTGCCTGGGTCAACACCGGGGAGCTGTTTTTT,CAWVNTGELFF
TRBV5-5,TRBJ1-1,NA,TRBD1,TGTGCCAGCAGCTTGGTGAGACAGGGTCAGAGGGTGATGAACACTGAAGCTTTCTTT,CASSLVRQGQRVMNTEAFF
TRBV6-5,TRBJ1-6,NA,NA,TGTGCCAGCAGTTTGGGGAGGGGCTATAATTCACCCCTCCACTTT,CASSLGRGYNSPLHF
TRBV7-9,TRBJ2-7,NA,NA,TGTGCCAGCAGCTTCAAGGTCTACGAGCAGTACTTC,CASSFKVYEQYF
TRBV9,TRBJ1-3,NA,NA,TGTGCCAGCACCACTGGGGGTCCTGGAAACACCATATATTTT,CASTTGGPGNTIYF
TRBV7-3,TRBJ2-5,NA,NA,TGTGCCAGCAGTCCGGACGGTGGCCGCGGGACCCAGTACTTC,CASSPDGGRGTQYF
TRBV6-1,TRBJ2-7,NA,NA,TGTGCCAGCAGGCTACTCCGGGACGGCTCCTACGAGCAGTACTTC,CASRLLRDGSYEQYF
TRBV19,TRBJ2-5,once,NA,TGTGCCAGTAGTAGATGGGATGGGGAGACCCAGTACTTC,CASSRWDGETQYF
TRBV28,TRBJ2-7,NA,TRBD1,TGTGCCAGCAGTTCCAACGGACAGGGGGTTCTAGAGCAGTACTTC,CASSSNGQGVLEQYF
TRBV6-6,TRBJ1-3,NA,NA,TGTGCCAGTAGTTCGGTCTCTGGAAACACCATATATTTT,CASSSVSGNTIYF
TRBV28,TRBJ2-7,NA,TRBD1,TGTGCCAGCAGCATTGGCCCGACAGGGAACGGGCAGTACTTC,CASSIGPTGNGQYF
TRBV5-1,TRBJ2-2,NA,NA,TGCGCCAGCAGCTTGGGACAGGTCACCGGGGAGCTGTTTTTT,CASSLGQVTGELFF
TRBV30,TRBJ2-7,once,NA,TGTGCCTGGAGTTCAACCTCTACAGGTTTGGGGCCCGAGCAGTACTTC,CAWSSTSTGLGPEQYF
TRBV15,TRBJ2-3,NA,TRBD2,TGTGCCACCAGCAGAGAGGGTAGCGGGGGGCTACGCACAGATACGCAGTATTTT,CATSREGSGGLRTDTQYF
TRBV27,TRBJ1-2,NA,NA,TGTGCCAGCAGTTTTCGGGGGGGGGCTCAGAGCTATGGCTACACCTTC,CASSFRGGAQSYGYTF
TRBV4-3,TRBJ1-6,NA,NA,TGCGCCAGCAGCCAAGATCAGGGGTCCAATTCACCCCTCCACTTT,CASSQDQGSNSPLHF